This T cell receptor (beta chain) originates from a study of cytomegalovirus exposure and HLA in healthy donors. CDR3 size: 15 residues. The J segment lost 4 bases and the V segment lost 5 bases, leaving 9 bases of the junction unmatched. The germline gives CDR1 SEHNR, CDR2 FQNEAQ (reference sequence). The PCR contained 60 Vbeta and 13 Jbeta primers. Clones were read by immunoSEQ multiplex PCR, and TCRdb kept only the in-frame ones, dropping some. The sample carries roughly 80,000 clones, around 76% recorded once. This TCR derives from a woman between 50 and 59 years old in good health and CMV-seropositive. The sample consisted of PBMCs. This chain connects TRBV7-9 to TRBJ2-5; 8 positions match TRBD1. Here the CDR3 DNA reads TGTGCCAGCAGCCGCGGACAGGGTGTGCGAGAGACCCAGTACTTC. It codes for CASSRGQGVRETQYF.